The 7 T cell receptor beta chains listed next were all sequenced from one sample in a study of cytomegalovirus exposure and HLA in healthy donors (dated by TCRdb to the late 2010s). The method was the immunoSEQ multiplex PCR assay. For the multiplex PCR, a mixture combining 60 forward primers for TCR Vbeta segments and 13 reverse primers for TCR Jbeta segments was used. Held by TCRdb, this immuneACCESS table contains in-frame sequences only and omits some clones. Under half of the omission traces to an unresolved V gene where checked; the cause of the rest is unknown. The sample table shows about 170,000 clones, and roughly 70% are seen once. The top ten hold 1.5% of the sample. The sequenced material came from PBMCs. These receptors originate from a girl between 5 and 17 years old in good health and CMV-seronegative.

The gene calls are TRBV27 and TRBJ1-5; D is uncertain. CDR3 length: 12 amino acids. The germline V and J ends were trimmed by 7 bases and 6 bases, with 10 bases remaining between them. Germline V CDR1 and CDR2: MNHEY, SMNVEV (reference sequence). CDR3 DNA: TGTGCCAGCACAATAAGAGGTCAGCCCCAGCATTTT. Translating gives CASTIRGQPQHF.

In this sample, this clone turned up a few times. The V and J genes are TRBV19 and TRBJ2-5, with 11 bases lining up with TRBD2. CDR1 is LNHDA, CDR2 SQIVND, per germline (reference sequence). This CDR3 spans 16 amino acids. V was clipped by 10 bases and J by 5 bases; unmatched bases: 15. CDR3 sequence reads: CATEATSGSGRETQYF. CDR3 bases: TGTGCCACCGAGGCTACTAGCGGGAGTGGGAGGGAGACCCAGTACTTC.

This chain uses TRBV5-1 with TRBJ1-5; 12 bases match TRBD1. Trimming at V came to 4 bases and at J to 1 base, leaving 9 bases not matched to a gene. The CDR3 contains 18 residues. The germline V gene has CDR1 SGHRS and CDR2 YFSETQ. The CDR3 bases are TGCGCCAGCAGCAAAGGGACAGGGGGCGGAGTAAGCAATCAGCCCCAGCATTTT. Encoded protein: CASSKGTGGGVSNQPQHF. The full variable domain, completed using reference TRBV5-1 and TRBJ1-5, is KAGVTQTPRYLIKTRGQQVTLSCSPISGHRSVSWYQQTPGQGLQFLFEYFSETQRNKGNFPGRFSGRQFSNSRSEMNVSTLELGDSALYLCASSKGTGGGVSNQPQHFGDGTRLSIL.

This chain links TRBV4-1 with TRBJ1-6; possibly TRBD1 for D (5 bases). The CDR3 extends over 16 amino acids. The germline V and J ends were trimmed by 0 bases and 6 bases, with 12 bases remaining between them. In germline, CDR1 is MGHRA, CDR2 YSYEKL. The CDR3, as DNA: TGCGCCAGCAGCCAAGATCTGGGGCAGGGTAATTCACCCCTCCACTTT. Residues: CASSQDLGQGNSPLHF.

The chain joins TRBV7-6 to TRBJ1-1; 12 bases are a match to TRBD1. Looked up from germline, CDR1 is SGHVS and CDR2 is FNYEAQ. CDR3 length equals 16 residues. The V and J ends lost 3 bases and 2 bases, in that order; junction bases with no gene match: 4. CDR3 in DNA: TGTGCCAGCAGCTTGGGGACAGGGGGCTCTAACACTGAAGCTTTCTTT. It is translated as CASSLGTGGSNTEAFF.

The DNA for the CDR3 is TGTGCCAGCAGCATTGGACAGGGGGGCACTGAAGCTTTCTTT. Amino acids: CASSIGQGGTEAFF. The chain recombines TRBV9 with TRBJ1-1; 10 bases match TRBD1. This CDR3 spans 14 amino acids. V lost 4 bases to trimming and J lost 4 bases; unmatched junction nucleotides: 4. Germline-derived CDR1 and CDR2 are SGDLS and YYNGEE.

The rearrangement uses TRBV19 and TRBJ1-2; D unclear. The V gene lost 3 bases and the J gene lost 7 bases, with 12 bases spanning the gap. Germline V gene lookup returns CDR1 LNHDA and CDR2 SQIVND (reference sequence). CDR3 size: 13 residues. The chain's CDR3 is CASSMVPSIGYTF. The DNA for the CDR3 is TGTGCCAGTAGTATGGTCCCGAGTATTGGCTACACCTTC.